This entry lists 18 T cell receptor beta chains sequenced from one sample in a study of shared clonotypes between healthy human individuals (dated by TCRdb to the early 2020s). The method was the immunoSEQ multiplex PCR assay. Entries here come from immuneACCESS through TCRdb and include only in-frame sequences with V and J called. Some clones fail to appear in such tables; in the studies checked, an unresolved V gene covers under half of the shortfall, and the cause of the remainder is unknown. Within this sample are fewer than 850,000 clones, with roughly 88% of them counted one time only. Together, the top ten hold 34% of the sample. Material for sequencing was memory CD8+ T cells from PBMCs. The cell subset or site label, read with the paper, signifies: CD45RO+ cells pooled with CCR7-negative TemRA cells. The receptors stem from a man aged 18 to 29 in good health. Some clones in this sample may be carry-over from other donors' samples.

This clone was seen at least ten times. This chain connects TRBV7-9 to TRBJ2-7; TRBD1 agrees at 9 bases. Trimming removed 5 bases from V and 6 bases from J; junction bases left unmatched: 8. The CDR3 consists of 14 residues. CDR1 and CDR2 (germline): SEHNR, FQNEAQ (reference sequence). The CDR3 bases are TGTGCCAGCAGCGCCTGGGACAGGGTTTCCGAGCAGTACTTC. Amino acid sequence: CASSAWDRVSEQYF. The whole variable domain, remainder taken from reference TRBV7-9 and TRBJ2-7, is DTGVSQNPRHKITKRGQNVTFRCDPISEHNRLYWYRQTLGQGPEFLTYFQNEAQLEKSRLLSDRFSAERPKGSFSTLEIQRTEQGDSAMYLCASSAWDRVSEQYFGPGTRLTVT.

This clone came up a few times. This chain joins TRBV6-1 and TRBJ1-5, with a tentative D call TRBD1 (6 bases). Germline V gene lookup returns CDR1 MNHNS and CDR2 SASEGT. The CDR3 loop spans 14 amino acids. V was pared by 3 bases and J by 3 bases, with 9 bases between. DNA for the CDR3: TGTGCCAGCAGTGACGCAGGGGACAATCAGCCCCAGCATTTT. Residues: CASSDAGDNQPQHF.

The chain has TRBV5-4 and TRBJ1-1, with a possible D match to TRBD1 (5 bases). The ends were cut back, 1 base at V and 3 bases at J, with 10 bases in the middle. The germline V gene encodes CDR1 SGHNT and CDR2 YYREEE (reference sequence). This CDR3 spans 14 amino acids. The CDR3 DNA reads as TGTGCCAGCAGCTTGATGGGGGGTTACACTGAAGCTTTCTTT. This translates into CASSLMGGYTEAFF. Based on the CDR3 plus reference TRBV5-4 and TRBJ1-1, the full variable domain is ETGVTQSPTHLIKTRGQQVTLRCSSQSGHNTVSWYQQALGQGPQFIFQYYREEENGRGNFPPRFSGLQFPNYSSELNVNALELDDSALYLCASSLMGGYTEAFFGQGTRLTVV.

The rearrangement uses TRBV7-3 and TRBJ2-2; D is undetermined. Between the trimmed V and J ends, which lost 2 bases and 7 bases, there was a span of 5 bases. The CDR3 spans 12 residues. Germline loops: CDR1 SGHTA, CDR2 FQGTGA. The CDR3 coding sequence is TGTGCCAGCAGCTTAGGGAACGGGGAGCTGTTTTTT. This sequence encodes CASSLGNGELFF.

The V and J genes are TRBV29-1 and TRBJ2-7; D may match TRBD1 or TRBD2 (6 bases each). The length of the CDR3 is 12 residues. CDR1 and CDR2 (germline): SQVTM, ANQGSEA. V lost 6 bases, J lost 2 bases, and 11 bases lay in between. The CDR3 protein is CSVEEGAYEQYF. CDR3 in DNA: TGCAGCGTCGAGGAGGGGGCCTACGAGCAGTACTTC.

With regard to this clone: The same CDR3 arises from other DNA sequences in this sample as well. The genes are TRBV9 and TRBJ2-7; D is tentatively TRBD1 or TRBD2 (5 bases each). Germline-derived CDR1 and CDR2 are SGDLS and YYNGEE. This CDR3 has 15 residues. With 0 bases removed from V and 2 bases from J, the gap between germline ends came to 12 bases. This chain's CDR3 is CASSVGSGAPYEQYF. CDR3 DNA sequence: TGTGCCAGCAGCGTAGGATCCGGGGCTCCCTACGAGCAGTACTTC.

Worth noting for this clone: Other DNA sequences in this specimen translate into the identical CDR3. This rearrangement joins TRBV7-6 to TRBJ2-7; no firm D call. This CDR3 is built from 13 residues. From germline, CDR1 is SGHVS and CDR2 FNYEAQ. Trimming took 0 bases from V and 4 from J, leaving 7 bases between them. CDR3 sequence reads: CASSLAGGYEQYF. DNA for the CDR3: TGTGCCAGCAGCTTAGCAGGCGGTTACGAGCAGTACTTC.

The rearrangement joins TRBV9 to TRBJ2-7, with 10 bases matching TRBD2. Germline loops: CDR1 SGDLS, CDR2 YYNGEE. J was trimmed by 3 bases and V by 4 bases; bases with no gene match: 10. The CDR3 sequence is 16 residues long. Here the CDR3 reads CASSPALAGASYEQYF. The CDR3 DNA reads TGTGCCAGCAGCCCCGCCCTAGCGGGAGCCAGCTACGAGCAGTACTTC.

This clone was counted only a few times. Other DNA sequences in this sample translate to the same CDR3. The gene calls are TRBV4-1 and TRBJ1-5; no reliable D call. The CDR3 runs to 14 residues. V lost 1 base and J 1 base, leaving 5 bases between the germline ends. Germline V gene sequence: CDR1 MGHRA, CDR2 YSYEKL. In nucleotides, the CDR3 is TGCGCCAGCAGCCAAGTGGGGAGCAATCAGCCCCAGCATTTT. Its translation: CASSQVGSNQPQHF.

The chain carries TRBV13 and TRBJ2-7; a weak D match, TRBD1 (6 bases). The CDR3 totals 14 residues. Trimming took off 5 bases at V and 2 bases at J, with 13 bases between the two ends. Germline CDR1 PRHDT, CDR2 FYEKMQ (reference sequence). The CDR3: CASSPPGQPYEQYF. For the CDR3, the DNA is TGTGCCAGCAGCCCCCCCGGACAGCCCTACGAGCAGTACTTC.

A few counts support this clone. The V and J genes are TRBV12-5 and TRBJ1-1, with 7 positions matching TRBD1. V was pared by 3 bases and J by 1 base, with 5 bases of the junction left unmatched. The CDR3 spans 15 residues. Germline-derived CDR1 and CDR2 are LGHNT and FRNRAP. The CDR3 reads CASGLHRGGNTEAFF. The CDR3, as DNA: TGTGCTAGTGGTTTACACAGGGGAGGGAACACTGAAGCTTTCTTT.

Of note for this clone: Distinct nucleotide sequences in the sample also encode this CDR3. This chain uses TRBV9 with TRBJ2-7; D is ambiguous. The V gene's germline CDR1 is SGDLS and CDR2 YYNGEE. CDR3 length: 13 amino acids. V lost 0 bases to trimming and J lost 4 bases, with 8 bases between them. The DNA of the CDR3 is TGTGCCAGCAGCGTAGGGGCCAGTTACGAGCAGTACTTC. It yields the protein CASSVGASYEQYF.

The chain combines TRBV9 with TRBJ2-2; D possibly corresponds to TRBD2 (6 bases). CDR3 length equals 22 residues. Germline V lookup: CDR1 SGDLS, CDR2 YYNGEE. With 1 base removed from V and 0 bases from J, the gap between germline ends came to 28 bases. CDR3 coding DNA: TGTGCCAGCAGCGTAAATAGTAGGGAGGATGGTAGCCTCCGATCGAACACCGGGGAGCTGTTTTTT. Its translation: CASSVNSREDGSLRSNTGELFF.

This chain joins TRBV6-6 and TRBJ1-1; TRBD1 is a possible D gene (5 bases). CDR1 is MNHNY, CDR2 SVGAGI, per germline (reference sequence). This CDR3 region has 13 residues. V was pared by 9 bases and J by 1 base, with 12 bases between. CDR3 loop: CASGIGANTEAFF. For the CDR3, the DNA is TGTGCCAGTGGTATCGGGGCGAACACTGAAGCTTTCTTT.

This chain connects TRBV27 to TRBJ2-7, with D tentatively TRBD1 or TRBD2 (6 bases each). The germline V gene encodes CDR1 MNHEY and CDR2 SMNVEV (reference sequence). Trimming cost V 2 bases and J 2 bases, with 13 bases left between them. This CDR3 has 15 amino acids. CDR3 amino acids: CASSLRGVTAYEQYF. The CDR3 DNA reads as TGTGCCAGCAGTTTAAGGGGGGTAACAGCCTACGAGCAGTACTTC.

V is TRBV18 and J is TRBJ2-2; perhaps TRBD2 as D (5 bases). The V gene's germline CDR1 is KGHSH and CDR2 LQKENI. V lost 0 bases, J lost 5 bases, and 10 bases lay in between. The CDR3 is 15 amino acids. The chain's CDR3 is CASSPPRAPTGELFF. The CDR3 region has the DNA TGTGCCAGCTCACCACCGAGGGCCCCGACCGGGGAGCTGTTTTTT. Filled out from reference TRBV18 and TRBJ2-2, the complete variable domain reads NAGVMQNPRHLVRRRGQEARLRCSPMKGHSHVYWYRQLPEEGLKFMVYLQKENIIDESGMPKERFSAEFPKEGPSILRIQQVVRGDSAAYFCASSPPRAPTGELFFGEGSRLTVL.

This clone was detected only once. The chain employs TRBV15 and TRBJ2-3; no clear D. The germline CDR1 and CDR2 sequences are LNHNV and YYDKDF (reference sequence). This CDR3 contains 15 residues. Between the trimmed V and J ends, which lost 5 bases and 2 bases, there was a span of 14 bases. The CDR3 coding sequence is TGTGCCACCAGCCCTGAAATCTTATTCACAGATACGCAGTATTTT. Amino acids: CATSPEILFTDTQYF.

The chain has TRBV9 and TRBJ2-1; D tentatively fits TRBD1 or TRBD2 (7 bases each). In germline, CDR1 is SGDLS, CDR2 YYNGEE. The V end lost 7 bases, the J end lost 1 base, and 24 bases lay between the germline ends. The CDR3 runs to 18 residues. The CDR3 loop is CASSNSLTSRGSYNEQFF. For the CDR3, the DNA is TGTGCCAGCTCCAATTCACTGACTAGCAGGGGGTCCTACAATGAGCAGTTCTTC.